Each of the 7 T cell receptor beta chains below was sequenced from the same sample in a study of blood T cell repertoires in COVID-19. Repertoires were generated with immunoSEQ multiplex PCR, while TCRdb's copy carries only in-frame clones and drops some. Of 250,000 to 300,000 clones in the sample, under 90% are singletons; the top ten hold 3.5% to 5%. Input material: PBMCs or T cells enriched from blood (not recorded which). The receptors derive from a man aged 25-45 years with acute COVID-19.

The chain recombines TRBV27 with TRBJ1-2; 7 positions agree with TRBD1. Trimming removed 5 bases from V and 6 bases from J; junction bases left unmatched: 9. Germline V gene lookup returns CDR1 MNHEY and CDR2 SMNVEV (reference sequence). The CDR3 sequence is 14 residues long. The CDR3 spells CASSLPGQSDGYTF. CDR3 in DNA: TGTGCCAGCAGTCTCCCGGGACAGTCGGATGGCTACACCTTC.

This sequence joins TRBV7-9 and TRBJ1-4; the D gene is possibly TRBD1 (5 bases). In germline, CDR1 is SEHNR, CDR2 FQNEAQ (reference sequence). The CDR3 is 15 amino acids. V was trimmed by 7 bases and J by 0 bases, leaving 12 bases between them. The CDR3 loop reads CASTQEGPTNEKLFF. Here the CDR3 DNA reads TGTGCCAGCACCCAGGAGGGACCAACTAATGAAAAACTGTTTTTT.

The chain is built from TRBV5-1 and TRBJ1-2, with 8 bases matching TRBD1. V shed 2 bases and J 7 bases; nucleotides not matched to a gene: 1. Germline lookup yields CDR1 SGHRS and CDR2 YFSETQ. This CDR3 region has 12 residues. This chain's CDR3 is CASSFDRGGYTF. CDR3 sequence (DNA): TGCGCCAGCAGCTTCGACAGGGGTGGCTACACCTTC.

The V gene is TRBV19, the J gene TRBJ2-5, with 10 nucleotides matching TRBD1. The junction had 8 bases not matched to a gene; V was cut back by 5 bases and J by 5 bases. The CDR3 totals 15 residues. Germline V CDR1 and CDR2: LNHDA, SQIVND (reference sequence). This CDR3 reads CASSPGTGALETQYF. The CDR3 DNA sequence: TGTGCCAGTAGTCCTGGGACAGGGGCGCTGGAGACCCAGTACTTC.

CDR3 nucleotides: TGTGCCAGCAGCTTCATAACCGACAGGGGGCTATTCCAAGAGACCCAGTACTTC. This encodes CASSFITDRGLFQETQYF. The chain employs TRBV13 and TRBJ2-5; TRBD1 agrees at 10 bases. This CDR3 comprises 18 residues. Germline assignment: CDR1 PRHDT and CDR2 FYEKMQ (reference sequence). V trimming: 3 bases; J trimming: 1 base; junction bases outside the gene matches: 11.

The chain employs TRBV6-5 and TRBJ1-1; D possibly corresponds to TRBD1 (5 bases). There are 10 residues in the CDR3. Germline lookup yields CDR1 MNHEY and CDR2 SVGAGI. V lost 6 bases to trimming and J lost 8 bases, with 7 bases between them. CDR3 coding DNA: TGTGCCAGCAGAAACAGGGAAGCTTTCTTT. Protein product: CASRNREAFF.

The sample holds one count of this clone. The rearrangement links TRBV5-5 to TRBJ1-5; D perhaps matches TRBD1 (5 bases). The germline V gene has CDR1 SGHKS and CDR2 YYEKEE (reference sequence). The V gene lost 4 bases and the J gene lost 6 bases, with 8 bases spanning the gap. The CDR3 contains 12 residues. CDR3 protein: CASSLQGQPQHF. DNA of the CDR3: TGTGCCAGCAGCCTGCAGGGTCAGCCCCAGCATTTT. Supplemented by reference TRBV5-5 and TRBJ1-5, the full variable domain reads DAGVTQSPTHLIKTRGQQVTLRCSPISGHKSVSWYQQVLGQGPQFIFQYYEKEERGRGNFPDRFSARQFPNYSSELNVNALLLGDSALYLCASSLQGQPQHFGDGTRLSIL.